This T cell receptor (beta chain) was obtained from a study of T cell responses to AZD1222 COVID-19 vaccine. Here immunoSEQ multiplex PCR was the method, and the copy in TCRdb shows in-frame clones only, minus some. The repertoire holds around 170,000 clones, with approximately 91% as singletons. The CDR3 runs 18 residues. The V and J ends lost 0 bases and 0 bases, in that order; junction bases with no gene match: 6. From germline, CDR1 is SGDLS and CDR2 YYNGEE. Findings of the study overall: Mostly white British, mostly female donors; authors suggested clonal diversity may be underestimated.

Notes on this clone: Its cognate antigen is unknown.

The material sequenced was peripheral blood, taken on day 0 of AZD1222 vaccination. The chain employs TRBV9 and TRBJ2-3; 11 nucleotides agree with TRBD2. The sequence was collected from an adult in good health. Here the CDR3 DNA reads TGTGCCAGCAGCGTAGGGCTAGCGGGGGGACTTAGCACAGATACGCAGTATTTT. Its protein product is CASSVGLAGGLSTDTQYF.